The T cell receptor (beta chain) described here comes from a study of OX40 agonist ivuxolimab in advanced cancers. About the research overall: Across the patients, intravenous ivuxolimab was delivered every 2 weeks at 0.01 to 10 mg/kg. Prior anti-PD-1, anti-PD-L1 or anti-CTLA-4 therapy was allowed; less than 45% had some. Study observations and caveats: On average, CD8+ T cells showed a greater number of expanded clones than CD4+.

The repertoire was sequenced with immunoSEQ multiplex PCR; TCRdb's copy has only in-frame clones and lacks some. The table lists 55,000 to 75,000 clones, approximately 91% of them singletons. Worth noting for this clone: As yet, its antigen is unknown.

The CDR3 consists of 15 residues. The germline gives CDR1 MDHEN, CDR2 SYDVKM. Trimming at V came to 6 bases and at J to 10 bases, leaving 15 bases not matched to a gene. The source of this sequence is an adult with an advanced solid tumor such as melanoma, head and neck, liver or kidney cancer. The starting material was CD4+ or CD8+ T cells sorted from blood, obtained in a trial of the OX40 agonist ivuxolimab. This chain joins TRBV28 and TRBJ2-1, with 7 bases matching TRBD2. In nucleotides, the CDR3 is TGTGCCAGCAGGGCGAATGGCGGGAGCCACGAAGAGCAGTTCTTC. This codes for CASRANGGSHEEQFF.